The next 29 T cell receptor beta chains were all read from a single sample in a study of response to subunit inactivated influenza vaccine. TCRdb ran MiXCR on the RT-PCR reads and lists one entry per CDR3 protein. The repertoire consists of roughly 190,000 distinct CDR3 sequences, with 10% to 15% occurring once and the leading ten covering approximately 32%. This same sample was also taken into another study, of T cells expressing NK-cell markers. This second report adds: The authors generated TCR beta cDNA through 5'RACE template switching with UMIs.

Material: CD8+ T cells sorted from PBMCs, obtained 11 to 12 days after vaccination. The receptors come from a man aged 50 to 59 who received an inactivated influenza vaccine.

The rearrangement links TRBV7-2 to TRBJ1-1; 7 positions match TRBD1. This CDR3 is built from 15 residues. Germline V gene sequence: CDR1 SGHTA, CDR2 FQGNSA. Germline trimming cut 0 bases from V and 3 bases from J; bases unmatched to any gene: 4. CDR3 region: CASSLALGQYTEAFF. The CDR3 region has the DNA TGTGCCAGCAGCTTAGCGCTGGGACAGTACACTGAAGCTTTCTTT.

This clonotype was recorded at least ten times. The chain links TRBV20-1 to TRBJ2-7; D is ambiguous. Germline V gene lookup returns CDR1 DFQATT and CDR2 SNEGSKA (reference sequence). This CDR3 has 15 amino acids. Trimming took 1 base from V and 0 from J, leaving 13 bases between them. This CDR3 reads CSARGARMNSYEQYF. The CDR3 bases are TGCAGTGCTAGAGGCGCCAGGATGAACTCCTACGAGCAGTACTTC.

In this sample, this clonotype turned up many times. J is TRBJ2-1 and V is TRBV24-1; 7 bases are a match to TRBD2. V shed 4 bases, J shed 2 bases, and the junction held 4 bases outside the gene matches. This CDR3 contains 15 residues. Per germline, CDR1 KGHDR and CDR2 SFDVKD. Written as DNA, the CDR3 is TGTGCCACCAGTGACCTAGCGGTCCCCTACAATGAGCAGTTCTTC. This translates into CATSDLAVPYNEQFF.

The gene calls are TRBV28 and TRBJ2-1; D uncertain. CDR1 and CDR2 (germline): MDHEN, SYDVKM. CDR3 length equals 14 residues. V lost 5 bases to trimming and J lost 9 bases, with 17 bases between them. The CDR3 region is CASSPMAAGAEQFF. CDR3 bases: TGTGCCAGCAGTCCAATGGCCGCAGGTGCTGAGCAGTTCTTC.

Here the CDR3 reads CASSTRQSSYEQYF. The CDR3 region has the DNA TGTGCCAGCAGTACGAGACAGAGCTCCTACGAGCAGTACTTC. The chain combines TRBV28 with TRBJ2-7; possibly TRBD1 for D (5 bases). This CDR3 contains 14 residues. The germline V and J ends were trimmed by 5 bases and 0 bases, with 11 bases remaining between them. CDR1 is MDHEN, CDR2 SYDVKM, per germline.

This clonotype has just a few counts. The chain has TRBV28 and TRBJ2-5, with TRBD2 matching 10 bases. In germline, CDR1 is MDHEN, CDR2 SYDVKM. V lost 3 bases, J lost 2 bases, and 6 bases stayed unmatched. The CDR3 is 16 residues long. CDR3 in DNA: TGTGCCAGCAGTTTTCAATCACTAGCGGGACAAGAGACCCAGTACTTC. The encoded protein is CASSFQSLAGQETQYF.

In this sample, this clonotype turned up many times. The V call is TRBV4-3, the J call TRBJ2-1, with D perhaps matching TRBD2 (6 bases). This CDR3 has 15 residues. The V end was cut by 4 bases, the J end by 7 bases, with 17 bases between. From germline, CDR1 is LGHNA and CDR2 YSLEER. The CDR3 DNA follows: TGCGCCAGCAGCCGCCCCGGGGGTAGTCGTAATGAGCAGTTCTTC. This sequence encodes CASSRPGGSRNEQFF.

This clonotype was counted only a few times. V is TRBV12-3 or TRBV12-4 and J is TRBJ2-4; 11 nucleotides line up with TRBD1. The V and J ends lost 5 bases and 7 bases, in that order; junction bases with no gene match: 1. The CDR3 is 13 amino acids. This CDR3 is CASSGQGANIQYF. DNA for the CDR3: TGTGCCAGCAGTGGACAGGGGGCGAACATTCAGTACTTC.

In this sample, this clonotype turned up many times. The CDR3 sequence is CASSFNGDSNEKLFF. CDR3 coding DNA: TGCGCCAGCAGCTTTAACGGCGACTCCAATGAAAAACTGTTTTTT. The chain recombines TRBV4-3 with TRBJ1-4; no definite D call. There are 15 residues in the CDR3. V was clipped by 5 bases and J by 5 bases, with 15 bases between them. The germline gives CDR1 LGHNA, CDR2 YSLEER.

J is TRBJ2-7 and V is TRBV7-9, with TRBD1 matching 8 bases. The germline gives CDR1 SEHNR, CDR2 FQNEAQ (reference sequence). J gave up 3 bases and V 1 base, and 5 bases lay outside the gene matches. The CDR3 runs 15 residues. In DNA, the CDR3 is TGTGCCAGCAGCTTAGGTTTGGACAGGGTCTACGAGCAGTACTTC. Encoded protein: CASSLGLDRVYEQYF. The whole variable domain, remainder taken from reference TRBV7-9 and TRBJ2-7, is DTGVSQNPRHKITKRGQNVTFRCDPISEHNRLYWYRQTLGQGPEFLTYFQNEAQLEKSRLLSDRFSAERPKGSFSTLEIQRTEQGDSAMYLCASSLGLDRVYEQYFGPGTRLTVT.

V gene TRBV6-5 combines with J gene TRBJ2-7; perhaps TRBD1 as D (5 bases). Trimming stripped 0 bases from V and 6 bases from J, with 12 bases between. The CDR3 is 14 amino acids. Germline V gene lookup returns CDR1 MNHEY and CDR2 SVGAGI. For the CDR3, the DNA is TGTGCCAGCAGTTACTCGACGACAGAAGCCGAGCAGTACTTC. It codes for CASSYSTTEAEQYF.

The rearrangement joins TRBV5-1 to TRBJ2-1; 9 bases are shared with TRBD2. Germline CDR1 and CDR2: SGHRS and YFSETQ. Trimming took 0 bases from V and 9 from J; bases not matched to a gene: 19. This CDR3 contains 19 residues. The CDR3 bases are TGCGCCAGCAGCTTGGCTGGGACTAGCAGCGCCATGATCAGTTTTGAGCAGTTCTTC. Protein sequence: CASSLAGTSSAMISFEQFF. The full variable domain, rest sourced from reference TRBV5-1 and TRBJ2-1, is KAGVTQTPRYLIKTRGQQVTLSCSPISGHRSVSWYQQTPGQGLQFLFEYFSETQRNKGNFPGRFSGRQFSNSRSEMNVSTLELGDSALYLCASSLAGTSSAMISFEQFFGPGTRLTVL.

The chain carries TRBV12-3 or TRBV12-4 and TRBJ2-4; tentative D call: TRBD1 (6 bases). Trimming removed 9 bases from V and 0 bases from J, with 27 bases in between. The CDR3 consists of 19 residues. CDR3 sequence: CASCIGRGFPVLAKNIQYF. DNA for the CDR3: TGTGCCAGTTGTATCGGCAGGGGTTTTCCTGTTTTAGCCAAAAACATTCAGTACTTC.

This clonotype was seen a handful of times. The V and J genes are TRBV28 and TRBJ2-7; D is perhaps TRBD1 (5 bases). Germline V gene lookup returns CDR1 MDHEN and CDR2 SYDVKM. Between the trimmed V and J ends, which lost 3 bases and 2 bases, there was a span of 20 bases. The length of the CDR3 is 17 residues. Here the CDR3 reads CASSFRRVGKTAYEQYF. CDR3 DNA: TGTGCCAGCAGTTTCCGCAGGGTAGGAAAGACGGCCTACGAGCAGTACTTC.

This clonotype was picked up a small number of times. This chain joins TRBV5-1 and TRBJ2-7; the match to TRBD1 covers 11 bases. V lost 4 bases to trimming and J lost 4 bases; unmatched junction nucleotides: 4. CDR1 and CDR2 from the germline V gene are SGHRS and YFSETQ. The CDR3 has 14 residues. The CDR3 region has the DNA TGCGCCAGCAGCAGGACAGGGGGCAATTACGAGCAGTACTTC. Amino acid sequence: CASSRTGGNYEQYF.

The chain couples TRBV6-1 to TRBJ2-3; the D is unclear. The CDR3 runs 15 residues. The V gene lost 6 bases and the J gene lost 0 bases, with 13 bases spanning the gap. Germline V gene data show CDR1 as MNHNS and CDR2 as SASEGT. In nucleotides, the CDR3 is TGTGCCAGCAGCCCTGAAGGGTCTAGCACAGATACGCAGTATTTT. This gives the protein CASSPEGSSTDTQYF.

This clonotype was recorded a few times. The rearrangement uses TRBV2 and TRBJ2-1, with 7 bases identical to TRBD1. Germline V gene lookup returns CDR1 SNHLY and CDR2 FYNNEI. This CDR3 is built from 15 residues. The V segment lost 2 bases and the J segment 12 bases; nucleotides outside the gene matches: 13. The CDR3 loop is CASSERTGVPVRQFF. The DNA of the CDR3 is TGTGCCAGCAGTGAACGGACAGGCGTTCCAGTGCGGCAGTTCTTC.

V gene TRBV7-6 combines with J gene TRBJ2-1; D not certain. V was trimmed by 4 bases and J by 6 bases, leaving 16 bases between them. There are 15 residues in the CDR3. Germline V CDR1 and CDR2: SGHVS, FNYEAQ. The CDR3 region is CASSSPTSGSNEQFF. CDR3 in DNA: TGTGCCAGCAGCTCCCCAACGTCCGGTTCCAATGAGCAGTTCTTC.

This clonotype was seen a few times. This rearrangement joins TRBV7-8 to TRBJ2-7; TRBD1 agrees at 7 bases. This CDR3 contains 15 residues. The trim removed 3 bases at V and 7 bases at J, leaving 12 bases unmatched. CDR1 is SGHVS, CDR2 FQNEAQ, per germline. The CDR3 nucleotides are TGTGCCAGCAGCTTCACAGGGGTTAGTGGTGATGAGCAGTACTTC. As protein: CASSFTGVSGDEQYF.

This clonotype was found a few times. The rearrangement joins TRBV7-2 to TRBJ1-1; D is unresolved. Germline V gene sequence: CDR1 SGHTA, CDR2 FQGNSA. CDR3 length equals 12 residues. V gave up 6 bases and J gave up 7 bases, with 12 bases separating them. The CDR3 nucleotides are TGTGCCAGCAGTTACGAGCCCGATGAAGCTTTCTTT. Its translation is CASSYEPDEAFF. The full variable domain, with the rest looked up from reference TRBV7-2 and TRBJ1-1, is GAGVSQSPSNKVTEKGKDVELRCDPISGHTALYWYRQSLGQGLEFLIYFQGNSAPDKSGLPSDRFSAERTGGSVSTLTIQRTQQEDSAVYLCASSYEPDEAFFGQGTRLTVV.

This clonotype was seen repeatedly, ten times or more. V usage is TRBV7-2 and J usage is TRBJ1-6; a weak D match, TRBD1 (5 bases). Germline V gene data show CDR1 as SGHTA and CDR2 as FQGNSA. Trimming took 1 base from V and 8 from J, leaving 15 bases between them. The CDR3 runs 16 residues. DNA of the CDR3: TGTGCCAGCAGCTTAGATACCAGGGCAGTTGATTCACCCCTCCACTTT. Encoded protein: CASSLDTRAVDSPLHF.

This clonotype showed up many times. The chain links TRBV5-1 to TRBJ2-7; the D gene is possibly TRBD2 (5 bases). The V gene lost 4 bases and the J gene lost 4 bases, with 15 bases spanning the gap. Looked up from germline, CDR1 is SGHRS and CDR2 is YFSETQ. The CDR3 runs 14 residues. The CDR3 DNA reads as TGCGCCAGCAGCATTGGAACCGGGATGTACGAGCAGTACTTC. Translated: CASSIGTGMYEQYF.

This clonotype was recorded at least ten times. The chain employs TRBV6-2 or TRBV6-3 and TRBJ2-2, with 7 bases matching TRBD2. The V and J ends lost 2 bases and 6 bases, in that order; junction bases with no gene match: 9. This CDR3 has 16 residues. Germline values: CDR1 MNHEY, CDR2 SVGEGT. Written as DNA, the CDR3 is TGTGCCAGCAGTTACGGTATCAAGACTAGCCCCGGGGAGCTGTTTTTT. The encoded protein is CASSYGIKTSPGELFF.

This clonotype showed up just a few times. The V gene is TRBV5-1, the J gene TRBJ2-7, with 11 bases lining up with TRBD2. Germline V gene data show CDR1 as SGHRS and CDR2 as YFSETQ. J was trimmed by 3 bases and V by 0 bases; bases with no gene match: 2. The length of the CDR3 is 15 residues. CDR3 residues: CASSLGLAGYYEQYF. The CDR3, as DNA: TGCGCCAGCAGCTTGGGACTAGCGGGGTACTACGAGCAGTACTTC.

The chain links TRBV18 to TRBJ2-7; 7 bases line up with TRBD1. The V and J ends lost 5 bases and 3 bases, in that order; junction bases with no gene match: 10. Germline V gene lookup returns CDR1 KGHSH and CDR2 LQKENI. The CDR3 length is 15 residues. CDR3 sequence reads: CASSSGPGTDYEQYF. In nucleotides, the CDR3 is TGTGCCAGCTCATCAGGACCCGGGACAGACTACGAGCAGTACTTC.

The rearrangement joins TRBV11-2 to TRBJ2-7, with 7 bases that match TRBD2. V trimming: 1 base; J trimming: 4 bases; junction bases outside the gene matches: 7. The CDR3 has 15 amino acids. Germline V lookup: CDR1 SGHAT, CDR2 FQNNGV. This CDR3 is CASSLGGSRAYEQYF. CDR3 DNA: TGTGCCAGCAGCTTAGGCGGGAGCAGGGCATACGAGCAGTACTTC.

This clonotype was detected only a few times. The rearrangement links TRBV2 to TRBJ2-3; D not resolved. The length of the CDR3 is 15 residues. Germline V CDR1 and CDR2: SNHLY, FYNNEI. Trimming left V 2 bases short and J 0 bases short, with 9 bases between. CDR3 sequence (DNA): TGTGCCAGCAGTGAATCTACAGTTAGCACAGATACGCAGTATTTT. It translates to CASSESTVSTDTQYF.

This chain links TRBV6-2 or TRBV6-3 with TRBJ2-2; no clear D. The germline V and J ends were trimmed by 2 bases and 3 bases, with 7 bases remaining between them. The CDR3 is 14 residues long. Germline V gives CDR1 MNHEY, CDR2 SVGEGT. The CDR3 DNA is TGTGCCAGCAGTTACGGCGCGGACACCGGGGAGCTGTTTTTT. Translation: CASSYGADTGELFF.

This chain joins TRBV20-1 and TRBJ2-2, with 10 bases aligning to TRBD2. Trimming at V came to 4 bases and at J to 5 bases, leaving 16 bases not matched to a gene. CDR3 length: 18 residues. The germline gives CDR1 DFQATT, CDR2 SNEGSKA (reference sequence). The CDR3 sequence: CSATFWASGRIGTGELFF. Written as DNA, the CDR3 is TGCAGTGCTACCTTTTGGGCTAGCGGGAGAATTGGTACCGGGGAGCTGTTTTTT.